The 25 T cell receptor beta chains below come from one sample, sequenced in a study of blood T cell repertoires in COVID-19 (dated by TCRdb to 2020 to 2022). The method was the immunoSEQ multiplex PCR assay. TCRdb carries this immuneACCESS record with in-frame sequences only. Its versions omit some clonotypes, under half of them owing to an unresolved V gene in the studies checked, with the rest unexplained. The sample has about 87,000 clones on record, roughly 84% of them singletons. Roughly 3% of the sample lies in the top ten. Sequencing was done on a sample of peripheral blood. All receptors come from an elderly woman with COVID-19, enrolled during active disease.

The CDR3 here is CASARTGDSNQPQHF. In DNA form, the CDR3 reads TGTGCCAGTGCCCGGACAGGTGATAGCAATCAGCCCCAGCATTTT. J is TRBJ1-5 and V is TRBV6-5; 7 nucleotides align to TRBD1. Losses at the gene ends were 9 bases for V and 0 bases for J; bases not matched to a gene: 8. CDR1 is MNHEY and CDR2 is SVGAGI in the germline V gene. CDR3 size: 15 residues.

This clone occurred a few times. The genes are TRBV15 and TRBJ1-2; D may be TRBD1 (6 bases). Germline CDR1 and CDR2: LNHNV and YYDKDF (reference sequence). Trimming took 1 base from V and 7 from J, leaving 10 bases between them. The CDR3 covers 13 residues. CDR3 protein: CATSRGDRLGYTF. CDR3 sequence (DNA): TGTGCCACCAGCAGAGGAGACAGGCTTGGCTACACCTTC.

The rearrangement uses TRBV21-1 and TRBJ1-1; the D call in the table, TRBD1, was not verified against the DNA. TRBV21-1 counts as a pseudogene. The CDR3 is made up of 16 amino acids. In nucleotides, the CDR3 is TGTGCCAGCAGCACATCCCGACAGGGAATGAACACTGAAGCTTTCTTT. Amino acids: CASSTSRQGMNTEAFF.

The V and J genes are TRBV29-1 and TRBJ2-7; D might be TRBD2 (5 bases). V was shortened by 4 bases and J by 3 bases, with 13 bases between the two germline ends. CDR1 SQVTM and CDR2 ANQGSEA come from the germline V gene. The CDR3 length is 13 residues. DNA of the CDR3: TGCAGCGTTGGCCCGGGAAATCTCTACGAGCAGTACTTC. Its translation is CSVGPGNLYEQYF.

J is TRBJ2-7 and V is TRBV4-1, with 7 bases identical to TRBD1. In germline, CDR1 is MGHRA, CDR2 YSYEKL. The CDR3 extends over 14 amino acids. After removal of 4 bases from V and 1 base from J, the junction contained 4 bases not matched to a gene. CDR3: CASSPTGLSYEQYF. CDR3 sequence (DNA): TGCGCCAGCAGCCCGACAGGGCTTTCCTACGAGCAGTACTTC.

The rearrangement links TRBV7-2 to TRBJ2-3, with 7 nucleotides matching TRBD2. The CDR3 length is 16 residues. CDR1 is SGHTA, CDR2 FQGNSA, per germline. After removal of 0 bases from V and 4 bases from J, the junction contained 7 bases not matched to a gene. The CDR3 sequence: CASSLAVVAGADTQYF. CDR3 in DNA: TGTGCCAGCAGCTTAGCGGTGGTCGCGGGGGCAGATACGCAGTATTTT. Together with reference TRBV7-2 and TRBJ2-3, the CDR3 gives the full variable domain: GAGVSQSPSNKVTEKGKDVELRCDPISGHTALYWYRQSLGQGLEFLIYFQGNSAPDKSGLPSDRFSAERTGGSVSTLTIQRTQQEDSAVYLCASSLAVVAGADTQYFGPGTRLTVL.

J is TRBJ2-2 and V is TRBV18, with TRBD1 as a possible D gene (5 bases). Germline assignment: CDR1 KGHSH and CDR2 LQKENI. This CDR3 is 15 amino acids long. The V gene lost 3 bases and the J gene lost 2 bases, with 10 bases spanning the gap. The CDR3 here is CASSPLGDNTGELFF. CDR3 in DNA: TGTGCCAGCTCACCTTTAGGGGATAACACCGGGGAGCTGTTTTTT. Based on the CDR3 plus reference TRBV18 and TRBJ2-2, the full variable domain is NAGVMQNPRHLVRRRGQEARLRCSPMKGHSHVYWYRQLPEEGLKFMVYLQKENIIDESGMPKERFSAEFPKEGPSILRIQQVVRGDSAAYFCASSPLGDNTGELFFGEGSRLTVL.

This chain joins TRBV28 and TRBJ2-7, with 11 bases aligning to TRBD1. With V trimmed by 6 bases and J by 9 bases, 13 bases remained unmatched. Germline assignment: CDR1 MDHEN and CDR2 SYDVKM. The CDR3 sequence is 15 residues long. CDR3 region: CASSYPGGQGVGQYF. The CDR3 nucleotides read TGTGCCAGCAGCTACCCGGGGGGACAGGGGGTAGGGCAGTACTTC.

The V and J genes are TRBV4-3 and TRBJ1-3, with a tentative D call TRBD1 (5 bases). The V gene's germline CDR1 is LGHNA and CDR2 YSLEER. V was clipped by 0 bases and J by 4 bases, with 13 bases between them. The CDR3 is 16 residues long. CDR3 bases: TGCGCCAGCAGCCAAGACGCGGGGCTAGCAGGAAACACCATATATTTT. It yields the protein CASSQDAGLAGNTIYF.

This clone has only one observation. The rearrangement joins TRBV13 to TRBJ2-3; tentative D call: TRBD2 (7 bases). This CDR3 region has 15 residues. The germline V gene encodes CDR1 PRHDT and CDR2 FYEKMQ (reference sequence). V lost 6 bases and J lost 5, with 18 bases in between. The CDR3 DNA sequence: TGTGCCAGCAGTCCGTCACGGGGGGCCGGAGATACGCAGTATTTT. It codes for CASSPSRGAGDTQYF.

The chain recombines TRBV6-6 with TRBJ1-2, with 11 positions matching TRBD1. The CDR3 is 17 amino acids. With 5 bases clipped from V and 3 bases from J, the junction kept 11 bases outside the gene matches. CDR1 and CDR2 (germline): MNHNY, SVGAGI (reference sequence). CDR3 sequence reads: CASSPRTGGAWYYGYTF. The DNA for the CDR3 is TGTGCCAGCAGTCCCCGGACAGGGGGCGCGTGGTACTATGGCTACACCTTC.

The rearrangement joins TRBV21-1 to TRBJ2-7; the table calls TRBD1, which could not be checked here. TRBV21-1 is a listed pseudogene. CDR3 length: 15 amino acids. The chain's CDR3 is CASSKAHRASHEQYF. CDR3 sequence (DNA): TGTGCCAGCAGCAAAGCGCACAGGGCTAGCCACGAGCAGTACTTC.

The chain couples TRBV5-6 to TRBJ2-3, with D maybe TRBD1 (5 bases). The V end was cut by 0 bases, the J end by 5 bases, with 10 bases between. This CDR3 has 14 residues. In germline, CDR1 is SGHDT, CDR2 YYEEEE. CDR3 bases: TGTGCCAGCAGCTTGGAAGGGGTGGGAGATACGCAGTATTTT. Its translation: CASSLEGVGDTQYF.

The chain carries TRBV24-1 and TRBJ1-2; D possibly corresponds to TRBD1 (5 bases). V shed 4 bases and J shed 5 bases, with 13 bases lying between them. CDR1 is KGHDR and CDR2 is SFDVKD in the germline V gene. The CDR3 runs 14 residues. Written as DNA, the CDR3 is TGTGCCACCAGTGAACATGACAGTCTTTATGGCTACACCTTC. Its translation: CATSEHDSLYGYTF.

This chain joins TRBV29-1 and TRBJ2-7; D is ambiguous. The CDR3 extends over 14 amino acids. V was trimmed by 4 bases and J by 1 base, leaving 14 bases between them. From germline, CDR1 is SQVTM and CDR2 ANQGSEA. As DNA, the CDR3 is TGCAGCGTTGGTCCAGCTAGTGATTCCTACGAGCAGTACTTC. It is translated as CSVGPASDSYEQYF.

The chain joins TRBV9 to TRBJ2-7, with 12 bases lining up with TRBD2. The CDR3 covers 17 residues. The ends lost 0 bases at V and 5 bases at J; junction bases unmatched: 9. Germline V gives CDR1 SGDLS, CDR2 YYNGEE. CDR3 DNA sequence: TGTGCCAGCAGCGTAGGCCCTAGCGGGAGGGCCGTCCACGAGCAGTACTTC. Amino acids: CASSVGPSGRAVHEQYF.

The chain combines TRBV4-1 with TRBJ1-5; no definite D call. Trimming left V 1 base short and J 2 bases short, with 15 bases between. CDR1 MGHRA and CDR2 YSYEKL come from the germline V gene. The CDR3 contains 17 residues. The CDR3 DNA sequence: TGCGCCAGCAGCCAAGTGGCCGGGTCGGAGGGCAATCAGCCCCAGCATTTT. Translated: CASSQVAGSEGNQPQHF.

This clone was observed a few times. The gene calls are TRBV7-8 and TRBJ1-5, with TRBD1 matching 9 bases. The germline V gene encodes CDR1 SGHVS and CDR2 FQNEAQ. This CDR3 has 16 residues. Germline trimming cut 5 bases from V and 5 bases from J; bases unmatched to any gene: 10. CDR3 in amino acids: CASSRGTGIGYQPQHF. The CDR3, as DNA: TGTGCCAGCAGCCGAGGGACAGGGATTGGATATCAGCCCCAGCATTTT.

The chain links TRBV18 to TRBJ2-7, with 9 bases matching TRBD1. The germline V gene has CDR1 KGHSH and CDR2 LQKENI. The length of the CDR3 is 14 residues. J gave up 3 bases and V 6 bases, and 6 bases lay outside the gene matches. The CDR3 region has the DNA TGTGCCAGCTCTCCGACAGGGGGTGACTACGAGCAGTACTTC. It yields the protein CASSPTGGDYEQYF.

The chain has TRBV28 and TRBJ1-2; the D gene is possibly TRBD1 (6 bases). The ends were cut back, 6 bases at V and 4 bases at J, with 12 bases in the middle. Germline V gene sequence: CDR1 MDHEN, CDR2 SYDVKM. The CDR3 consists of 13 residues. CDR3 sequence: CASSTTGSYGYTF. CDR3 nucleotides: TGTGCCAGCAGCACCACAGGGTCCTATGGCTACACCTTC.

The chain links TRBV2 to TRBJ2-1; TRBD2 matches 7 bases. CDR1 is SNHLY and CDR2 is FYNNEI in the germline V gene. This CDR3 is built from 14 residues. V dropped 11 bases and J dropped 9; count of bases not matched to a gene: 16. CDR3 region: CASRRETSPSEQFF. The CDR3, as DNA: TGTGCCTCCCGAAGGGAGACTAGCCCTTCTGAGCAGTTCTTC. Based on the CDR3 plus reference TRBV2 and TRBJ2-1, the full variable domain is EPEVTQTPSHQVTQMGQEVILRCVPISNHLYFYWYRQILGQKVEFLVSFYNNEISEKSEIFDDQFSVERPDGSNFTLKIRSTKLEDSAMYFCASRRETSPSEQFFGPGTRLTVL.

The chain combines TRBV3-1 (or the pseudogene TRBV3-2) with TRBJ1-2; weak D call: TRBD1 (5 bases). This CDR3 spans 14 amino acids. V lost 1 base to trimming and J lost 4 bases, with 10 bases between them. In germline, CDR1 is LGHDT, CDR2 YNNKEL (reference sequence). CDR3 DNA: TGTGCCAGCAGCCAAGCTGGACAATCCTATGGCTACACCTTC. Protein: CASSQAGQSYGYTF.

The genes are TRBV18 and TRBJ2-5, with no clear D. Germline V gives CDR1 KGHSH, CDR2 LQKENI. The V end was cut by 3 bases, the J end by 2 bases, with 10 bases between. The CDR3 is 14 residues long. CDR3 nucleotide sequence: TGTGCCAGCTCACCGGGCATTTTTCAAGAGACCCAGTACTTC. This translates into CASSPGIFQETQYF.

This chain uses TRBV10-3 with TRBJ2-1; D may be TRBD2 (6 bases). Trimming took 0 bases from V and 1 from J, leaving 7 bases between them. The CDR3 has 15 residues. Germline lookup yields CDR1 ENHRY and CDR2 SYGVKD. In nucleotides, the CDR3 is TGTGCCATCAGTGAGTCTAGCGGTTCCTACAATGAGCAGTTCTTC. Residues: CAISESSGSYNEQFF.

The chain links TRBV7-8 to TRBJ2-3, with 10 nucleotides matching TRBD2. The CDR3 runs 18 residues. V shed 4 bases and J 2 bases; nucleotides not matched to a gene: 12. Germline V gene data show CDR1 as SGHVS and CDR2 as FQNEAQ. CDR3 DNA sequence: TGTGCCAGCAGCTCACACCCGGTAGCGGGGGGCTACACAGATACGCAGTATTTT. Its protein product is CASSSHPVAGGYTDTQYF.